This T cell receptor beta chain was sequenced in a study of cytomegalovirus exposure and HLA in healthy donors (TCRdb year 2017). In terms of the full investigation: According to a later analysis, one platform produced both the roughly 110 validation repertoires and the 670 or so repertoires of the first cohort. In addition to the first cohort of 500 to 850 subjects, a separate validation cohort of approximately 110 different subjects was used. The study aimed to test whether cataloging public T cell receptors could reveal signatures of past pathogen exposure. The study combined high-throughput TCR immunosequencing, statistical association of individual TCRs with disease status, and machine learning to predict cytomegalovirus infection status.

The donors belonged to the validation cohort of 90 to 150 subjects, which was separate from the roughly 670-subject first cohort. V is trimmed back by 5 bases and J by 3 bases, and the junction contains 3 bases that no gene match accounts for. The CDR3 spans 13 residues, from the cysteine through the phenylalanine. Of all the DNA, just the CDR3 is kept, 39 bases in frame from base 1. CDR1 MNHNS and CDR2 SASEGT are derived from the germline V gene. Concerning this clone itself: Its specific antigen is unknown. No base-level quality is on record; no much larger clone is a single base apart.

General study outcomes and caveats: According to the authors, the approach could potentially be generalized to other disease states and immunological phenotypes. The study gave a list of under 200 TCR beta chains associated with cytomegalovirus. A later analysis had no HLA typing for the validation cohort, so co-occurrence there was scored across all 110 or so repertoires. In both the original and validation cohorts, the classifier was reported to diagnose cytomegalovirus status with high specificity and sensitivity. Most TCR sequences were observed very rarely across donors, whereas some public TCRs were present in many individuals. A later analysis found that TCRs clustered in the first cohort also tended to co-occur in the roughly 120 validation repertoires, with approximately 94% of cluster scores above 0. A few of the identified cytomegalovirus-associated TCR beta chains were confirmed in vitro to be specific for cytomegalovirus antigens.

The library was made by the immunoSEQ multiplex PCR assay. As for the original processing: To diagnose cytomegalovirus status from the catalog of TCR beta chain sequences, a statistical classification framework was built. The clones in this table, taken by TCRdb from immuneACCESS, are in-frame only. Not every clone is retained; where verified, under half of the shortfall comes from an unresolved V gene, and the cause of the rest is unknown. That table furnishes V, J and clone size, whereas the DNA furnished D and trimming. Present in this sample are some 110,000 clones, 75% to 90% of which were seen just once. The ten largest clonotypes hold about 4.5% of the sample.

Sample: PBMCs. Recombination joined TRBV6-1 with TRBJ1-1, with 7 central nucleotides matching TRBD1. The receptor's source is a man between 18 and 35 years old in good health and CMV-seropositive. The CDR3 in this case is CASSRDSYTEAFF. The DNA is as follows: TGTGCCAGCAGTCGGGACAGCTACACTGAAGCTTTCTTT.